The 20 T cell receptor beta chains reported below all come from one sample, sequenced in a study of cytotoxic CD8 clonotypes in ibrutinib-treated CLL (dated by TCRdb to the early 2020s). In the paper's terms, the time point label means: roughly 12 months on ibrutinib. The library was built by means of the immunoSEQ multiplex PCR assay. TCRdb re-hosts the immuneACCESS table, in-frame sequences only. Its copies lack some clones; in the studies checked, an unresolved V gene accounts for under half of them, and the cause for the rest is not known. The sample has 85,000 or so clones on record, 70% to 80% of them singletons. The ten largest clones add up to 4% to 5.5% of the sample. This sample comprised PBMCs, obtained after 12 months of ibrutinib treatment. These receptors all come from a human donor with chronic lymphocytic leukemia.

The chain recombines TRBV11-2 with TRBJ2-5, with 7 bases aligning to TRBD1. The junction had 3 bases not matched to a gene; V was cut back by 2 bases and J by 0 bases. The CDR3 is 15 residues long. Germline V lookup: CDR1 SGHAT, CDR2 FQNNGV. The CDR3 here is CASSLRGTDQETQYF. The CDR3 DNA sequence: TGTGCCAGCAGCTTAAGGGGGACAGACCAAGAGACCCAGTACTTC. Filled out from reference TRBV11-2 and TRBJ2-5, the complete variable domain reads EAGVAQSPRYKIIEKRQSVAFWCNPISGHATLYWYQQILGQGPKLLIQFQNNGVVDDSQLPKDRFSAERLKGVDSTLKIQPAKLEDSAVYLCASSLRGTDQETQYFGPGTRLLVL.

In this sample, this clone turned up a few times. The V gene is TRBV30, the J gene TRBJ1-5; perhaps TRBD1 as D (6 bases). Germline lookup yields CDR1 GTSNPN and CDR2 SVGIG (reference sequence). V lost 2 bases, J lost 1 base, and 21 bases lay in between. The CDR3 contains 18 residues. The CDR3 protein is CAWSPSRGGLGSNQPQHF. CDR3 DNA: TGTGCCTGGAGTCCCTCCCGCGGGGGCCTAGGGAGCAATCAGCCCCAGCATTTT. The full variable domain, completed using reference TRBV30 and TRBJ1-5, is SQTIHQWPATLVQPVGSPLSLECTVEGTSNPNLYWYRQAAGRGLQLLFYSVGIGQISSEVPQNLSASRPQDRQFILSSKKLLLSDSGFYLCAWSPSRGGLGSNQPQHFGDGTRLSIL.

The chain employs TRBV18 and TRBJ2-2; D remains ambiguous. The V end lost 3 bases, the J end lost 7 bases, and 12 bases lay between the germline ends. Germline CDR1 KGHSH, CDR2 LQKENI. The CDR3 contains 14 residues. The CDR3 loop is CASSPRRSGGELFF. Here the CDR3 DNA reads TGTGCCAGCTCACCCCGGCGGTCGGGCGGGGAGCTGTTTTTT.

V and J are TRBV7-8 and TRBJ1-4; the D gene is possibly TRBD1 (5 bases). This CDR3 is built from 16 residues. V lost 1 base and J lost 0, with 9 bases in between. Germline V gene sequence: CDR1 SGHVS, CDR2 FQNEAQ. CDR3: CASSLGDGPTNEKLFF. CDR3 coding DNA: TGTGCCAGCAGCTTAGGGGACGGGCCAACTAATGAAAAACTGTTTTTT.

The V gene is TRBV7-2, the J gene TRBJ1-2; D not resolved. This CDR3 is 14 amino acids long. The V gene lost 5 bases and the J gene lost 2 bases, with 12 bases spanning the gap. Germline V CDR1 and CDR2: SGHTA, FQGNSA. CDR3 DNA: TGTGCCAGCAGCCCCCGGACCCAGAACTATGGCTACACCTTC. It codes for CASSPRTQNYGYTF.

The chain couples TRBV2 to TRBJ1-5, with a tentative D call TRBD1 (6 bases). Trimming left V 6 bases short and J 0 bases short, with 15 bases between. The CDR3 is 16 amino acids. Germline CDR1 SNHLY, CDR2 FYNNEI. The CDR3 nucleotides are TGTGCCAGCAGCCCCGGGACATCTTATAGCAATCAGCCCCAGCATTTT. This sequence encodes CASSPGTSYSNQPQHF.

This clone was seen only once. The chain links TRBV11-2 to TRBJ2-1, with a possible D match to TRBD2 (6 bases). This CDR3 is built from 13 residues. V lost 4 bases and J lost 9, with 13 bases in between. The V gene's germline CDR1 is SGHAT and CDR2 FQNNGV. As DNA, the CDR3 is TGTGCCAGCAGCTCCCCCCGGGGGTCTGAGCAGTTCTTC. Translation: CASSSPRGSEQFF.

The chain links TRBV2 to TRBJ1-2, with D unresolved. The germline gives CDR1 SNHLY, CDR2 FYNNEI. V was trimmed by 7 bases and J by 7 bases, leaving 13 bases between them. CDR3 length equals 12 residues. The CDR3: CASTNAGSGYTF. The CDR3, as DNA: TGTGCCAGCACCAACGCGGGGTCTGGCTACACCTTC.

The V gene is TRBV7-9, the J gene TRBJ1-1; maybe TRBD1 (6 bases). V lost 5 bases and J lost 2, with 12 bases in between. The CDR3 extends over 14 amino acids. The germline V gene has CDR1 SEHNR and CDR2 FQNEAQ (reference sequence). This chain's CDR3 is CASSPMTGNTEAFF. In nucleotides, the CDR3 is TGTGCCAGCAGCCCGATGACAGGAAACACTGAAGCTTTCTTT.

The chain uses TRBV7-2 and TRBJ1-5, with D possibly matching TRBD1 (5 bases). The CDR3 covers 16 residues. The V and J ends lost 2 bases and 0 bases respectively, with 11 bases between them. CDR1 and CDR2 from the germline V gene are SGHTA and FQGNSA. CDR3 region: CASSLLGRISNQPQHF. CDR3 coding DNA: TGTGCCAGCAGCTTATTGGGGCGGATTAGCAATCAGCCCCAGCATTTT.

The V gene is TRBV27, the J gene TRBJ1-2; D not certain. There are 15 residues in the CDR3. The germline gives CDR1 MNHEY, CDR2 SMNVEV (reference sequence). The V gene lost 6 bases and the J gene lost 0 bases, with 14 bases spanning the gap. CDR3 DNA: TGTGCCAGCAGCCACTATAGCGACGCTAACTATGGCTACACCTTC. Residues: CASSHYSDANYGYTF.

CDR3 protein: CAIRPTSGYNEQFF. The CDR3 nucleotides are TGTGCCATCAGACCCACTAGCGGTTACAATGAGCAGTTCTTC. This chain uses TRBV10-3 with TRBJ2-1; 8 bases line up with TRBD2. The CDR3 has 14 amino acids. Germline V lookup: CDR1 ENHRY, CDR2 SYGVKD. Unmatched junction bases numbered 5, after V lost 6 bases and J lost 4 bases.

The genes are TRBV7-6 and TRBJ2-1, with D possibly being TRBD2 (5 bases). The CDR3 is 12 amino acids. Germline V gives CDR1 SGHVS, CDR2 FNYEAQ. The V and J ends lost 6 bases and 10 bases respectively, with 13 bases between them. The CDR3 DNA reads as TGTGCCAGCAGTCCACAGTCGGGGGAGCAGTTCTTC. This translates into CASSPQSGEQFF.

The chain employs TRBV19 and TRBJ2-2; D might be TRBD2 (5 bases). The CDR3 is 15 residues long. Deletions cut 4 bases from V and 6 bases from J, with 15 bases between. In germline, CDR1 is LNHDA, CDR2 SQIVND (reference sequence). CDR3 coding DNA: TGTGCCAGTAGTACCCAACCCGGGGTTTCCGGGGAGCTGTTTTTT. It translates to CASSTQPGVSGELFF.

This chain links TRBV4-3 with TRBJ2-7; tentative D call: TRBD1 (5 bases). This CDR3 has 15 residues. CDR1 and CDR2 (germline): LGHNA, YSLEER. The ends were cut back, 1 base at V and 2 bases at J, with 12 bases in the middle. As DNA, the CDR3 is TGCGCCAGCAGCCAAGGTGCAGGGTCGGCCTACGAGCAGTACTTC. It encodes CASSQGAGSAYEQYF.

CDR3 in amino acids: CASSLLNTEAFF. CDR3 DNA: TGTGCCAGCAGCTTGCTGAACACTGAAGCTTTCTTT. The chain employs TRBV7-9 and TRBJ1-1; no definite D call. This CDR3 is built from 12 residues. V was clipped by 3 bases and J by 0 bases, with 2 bases between them. Looked up from germline, CDR1 is SEHNR and CDR2 is FQNEAQ (reference sequence).

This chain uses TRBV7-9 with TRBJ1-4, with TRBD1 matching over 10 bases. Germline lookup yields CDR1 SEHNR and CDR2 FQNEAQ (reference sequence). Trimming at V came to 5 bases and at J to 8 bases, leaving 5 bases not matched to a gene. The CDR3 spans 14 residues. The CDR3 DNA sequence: TGTGCCAGCAGCCCCGGGACAGGGGACGAAAAACTGTTTTTT. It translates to CASSPGTGDEKLFF.

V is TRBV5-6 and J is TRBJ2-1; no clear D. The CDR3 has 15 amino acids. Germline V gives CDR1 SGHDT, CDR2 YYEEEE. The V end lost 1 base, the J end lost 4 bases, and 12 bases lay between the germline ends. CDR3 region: CASSLFGEPYNEQFF. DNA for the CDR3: TGTGCCAGCAGCTTGTTCGGCGAGCCTTACAATGAGCAGTTCTTC.

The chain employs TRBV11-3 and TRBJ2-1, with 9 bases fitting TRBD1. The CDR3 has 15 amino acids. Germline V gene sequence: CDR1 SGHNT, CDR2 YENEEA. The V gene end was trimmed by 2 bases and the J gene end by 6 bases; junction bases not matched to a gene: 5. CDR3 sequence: CASSLLGTGRNEQFF. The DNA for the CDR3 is TGTGCCAGCAGCTTACTAGGGACAGGGCGCAATGAGCAGTTCTTC.

As DNA, the CDR3 is TGTGCCAGCAGCTTAGCTGGAAACACCATATATTTT. This translates into CASSLAGNTIYF. The chain recombines TRBV7-2 with TRBJ1-3; D call uncertain. The germline CDR1 and CDR2 sequences are SGHTA and FQGNSA. The CDR3 has 12 amino acids. V was trimmed by 0 bases and J by 3 bases, leaving 0 bases between them.